One and the same sample provided the 19 T cell receptor beta chains below, sequenced in a study of T cells expressing NK-cell markers. No DNA is given; TCRdb re-called the 5' RACE reads and lists each CDR3 protein once. The clone table shows more than 400,000 distinct CDR3 sequences, with the ten largest holding 6% to 9.5%. The sample comprised blood T cells: a sorted CD56 or NKG2C T cell subset, CD4+ or CD8+ T cells, or bulk PBMC T cells (not recorded which). Receptors were obtained from a woman aged 18 to 69 in good health.

This CDR3 is CASSYGGYQETQYF. The chain uses TRBV6-2 or TRBV6-3 and TRBJ2-5. This CDR3 has 14 amino acids. Germline lookup yields CDR1 MNHEY and CDR2 SVGEGT.

The chain carries TRBV15 and TRBJ2-3; the TCRdb call, TRBD2, lacks DNA for checking. This CDR3 region has 16 residues. Germline assignment: CDR1 LNHNV and CDR2 YYDKDF (reference sequence). CDR3 region: CATSRVAGGSTDTQYF.

The V gene is TRBV7-6, the J gene TRBJ2-5. The germline gives CDR1 SGHVS, CDR2 FNYEAQ. The CDR3 is 13 amino acids. CDR3 loop: CASSSELRETQYF.

The chain uses TRBV20-1 and TRBJ1-6. Germline CDR1 and CDR2: DFQATT and SNEGSKA (reference sequence). The CDR3 spans 18 residues. The CDR3 region is CSARDSGQGVGGNSPLHF.

V is TRBV27 and J is TRBJ2-1; the TCRdb D gene call, TRBD2, has no DNA to confirm it. Germline V CDR1 and CDR2: MNHEY, SMNVEV (reference sequence). There are 16 residues in the CDR3. CDR3 sequence reads: CASSARGLATYNEQFF.

The J gene is TRBJ2-7, the V gene TRBV12-3 or TRBV12-4; TCRdb's D call of TRBD2 is untestable without DNA. The CDR3 is 15 amino acids. The CDR3 here is CASSSRTSGVYEQYF.

The chain links TRBV11-2 to TRBJ1-4. Germline CDR1 SGHAT, CDR2 FQNNGV. This CDR3 has 14 amino acids. The CDR3 loop is CASSFAGTNEKLFF.

The rearrangement joins TRBV12-3 or TRBV12-4 to TRBJ2-1. The CDR3 covers 16 residues. CDR3 loop: CASSLVRNPFYNEQFF.

The rearrangement links TRBV28 to TRBJ1-1; TCRdb proposes TRBD1, but this gene call is untestable without DNA. This CDR3 is 15 amino acids long. Per germline, CDR1 MDHEN and CDR2 SYDVKM. The CDR3 reads CASNGGDRMNTEAFF.

The chain couples TRBV5-4 to TRBJ2-1; TCRdb gives TRBD1 as the D gene, but with no DNA this cannot be confirmed. CDR3 size: 15 residues. Germline assignment: CDR1 SGHNT and CDR2 YYREEE (reference sequence). CDR3 residues: CASSFGGPPYNEQFF.

The chain links TRBV15 to TRBJ2-3. CDR3 length equals 17 residues. The germline V gene has CDR1 LNHNV and CDR2 YYDKDF (reference sequence). The CDR3 is CATSRDVAGTSPDTQYF.

V gene TRBV12-3 or TRBV12-4 combines with J gene TRBJ2-7; checking the TCRdb D call of TRBD1 is not possible without DNA. The CDR3 spans 14 residues. CDR3 protein: CASCPGQGAYEQYF.

The rearrangement uses TRBV28 and TRBJ2-7; TCRdb's D call, TRBD2, is unchecked because there is no DNA. From germline, CDR1 is MDHEN and CDR2 SYDVKM. The CDR3 runs to 14 residues. CDR3 protein: CATQAGGSSYEQYF.

V is TRBV30 and J is TRBJ2-5. Germline assignment: CDR1 GTSNPN and CDR2 SVGIG (reference sequence). This CDR3 spans 15 amino acids. CDR3 loop: CAWRDLRDEQETQYF.

The chain uses TRBV12-3 or TRBV12-4 and TRBJ2-3; TCRdb lists TRBD1, though no DNA is available to test this call. CDR3 size: 13 residues. CDR3 amino acids: CASSPRVGDTQYF.

The chain recombines TRBV3-1 with TRBJ2-5; TCRdb indicates TRBD1, and absent DNA this call remains unverified. The CDR3 consists of 16 residues. CDR1 and CDR2 (germline): LGHDT, YNNKEL (reference sequence). CDR3 sequence: CASSQEGVLGMETQYF.

The rearrangement joins TRBV4-2 to TRBJ1-4; TCRdb proposes TRBD1, but this gene call is untestable without DNA. CDR1 is LGHNA, CDR2 YNFKEQ, per germline. This CDR3 comprises 15 residues. The CDR3 spells CASSQSRASNEKLFF.

This chain joins TRBV5-6 and TRBJ1-6. The CDR3 runs 15 residues. From germline, CDR1 is SGHDT and CDR2 YYEEEE. CDR3 in amino acids: CASSFLQARHSPLHF.

V is TRBV12-3 or TRBV12-4 and J is TRBJ2-2; no DNA is available, so the TRBD2 call from TCRdb remains unchecked. This CDR3 is built from 17 residues. CDR3 loop: CASILYLAALNTGELFF.